This TCR beta chain was sequenced in a study of blood T cell repertoires in COVID-19. Study-wide context: Both acute and convalescent COVID-19 samples were obtained from the United States, Italy and Spain. PBMCs, B-cell-depleted T cells, or T cells provided the cDNA or gDNA that made up the material.

As processed by the authors: Amplification with reference gene primers provided the estimates of nucleated cell counts. The method was immunoSEQ multiplex PCR; TCRdb's version includes in-frame clones alone and lacks a portion of them. D and trimming were read from the DNA, whereas the V and J calls and clone size are those reported in that table. The sample yields some 58,000 clones, over 75% seen once. Germline assignment: CDR1 MGHRA and CDR2 YSYEKL. Trimming removed 1 base at V and 2 bases at J, with 12 bases between. This CDR3 spans 15 amino acids. This TCR derives from a man aged 40-50 years with acute or convalescent COVID-19. The sequenced material came from peripheral blood. This rearrangement joins TRBV4-1 to TRBJ2-7, with D tentatively TRBD1 (6 bases). The CDR3 bases are TGCGCCAGCAGCCAAGGGCAGGGGCTTACCTACGAGCAGTACTTC. Protein sequence: CASSQGQGLTYEQYF.